This T cell receptor beta chain was identified during a study of T cells in Graves' hyperthyroidism and ophthalmopathy. General study findings and limits: Stable hyperthyroidism was told apart from ophthalmopathy by a model built on 13 V-J features. Researchers found most expanded thyroid clonotypes above 0.001 in blood as well.

RNA transcripts provided the source from which TCR beta CDR3 regions were amplified. First-round RT-PCR targeting the TCR CDR3 was performed with the HTBI primer set. Each CDR3 protein is one row after TCRdb ran MiXCR on the multiplex PCR reads. The sample records 250,000 or so distinct CDR3 sequences, nearly 15% being singletons. As concerns this clonotype: Its target is not known.

Looked up from germline, CDR1 is DFQATT and CDR2 is SNEGSKA (reference sequence). The CDR3 covers 14 residues. J was trimmed by 9 bases and V by 3 bases; bases with no gene match: 6. It was at first hyperthyroidism diagnosis, before any ophthalmopathy symptoms, that the blood sample was taken. Sequencing used blood. This TCR was recovered from a woman between 50 and 59 years old with Graves' hyperthyroidism that later progressed to Graves' ophthalmopathy. V gene TRBV20-1 combines with J gene TRBJ2-1; 12 bases map to TRBD2. The CDR3 sequence is CSARKTSGSSEQFF. The CDR3 coding sequence is TGCAGTGCTAGGAAGACTAGCGGGAGTAGTGAGCAGTTCTTC.